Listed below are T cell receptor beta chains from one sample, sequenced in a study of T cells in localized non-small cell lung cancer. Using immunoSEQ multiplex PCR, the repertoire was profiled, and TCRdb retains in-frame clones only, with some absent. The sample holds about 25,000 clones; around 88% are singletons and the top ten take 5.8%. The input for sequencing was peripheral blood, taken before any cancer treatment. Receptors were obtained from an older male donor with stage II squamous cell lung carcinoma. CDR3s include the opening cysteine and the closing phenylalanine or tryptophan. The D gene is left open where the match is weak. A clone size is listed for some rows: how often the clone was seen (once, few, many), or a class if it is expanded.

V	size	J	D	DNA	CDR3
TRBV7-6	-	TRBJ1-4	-	TGTGCCAGCAGCTTAAGCAGTCCGCCTAATGAAAAACTGTTTTTT	CASSLSSPPNEKLFF
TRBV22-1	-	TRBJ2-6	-	TGTCCTGGGAGTAAGCCCCGCGAACAAAGTCGGGCCAACGTCCTGACTTTC	CPGSKPREQSRANVLTF
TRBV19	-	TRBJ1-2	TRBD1	TGTGCCAGTAGTACCCTTACGGGACAGGTTAACTATGGCTACACCTTC	CASSTLTGQVNYGYTF
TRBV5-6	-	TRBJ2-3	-	TGTGCCAGCACGATGGGACTTACAGATACGCAGTATTTT	CASTMGLTDTQYF
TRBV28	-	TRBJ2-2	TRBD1	TGTGCCAGCGGGGGGACAGGGTACACCGGGGAGCTGTTTTTT	CASGGTGYTGELFF
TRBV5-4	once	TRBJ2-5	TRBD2	TGTGCCAGCAGCTTGGCCGTGACTAGCGGGAGTGGAAAGACCCAGTACTTC	CASSLAVTSGSGKTQYF
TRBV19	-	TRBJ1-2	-	TGTGCCAGTGCCCCCCCCGGAGGCTATGGCTACACCTTC	CASAPPGGYGYTF
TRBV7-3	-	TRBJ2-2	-	TGTGCCAGCAGCCCCGGGGGCAAAGGGGAGCTGTTTTTT	CASSPGGKGELFF
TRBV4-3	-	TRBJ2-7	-	TGCGCCAGCAGCCAAGAGAAGGGGGACGAGCAGTACTTC	CASSQEKGDEQYF
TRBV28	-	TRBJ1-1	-	TGTGCCAGCAGCCCTTGGAGAGGGCAGGGCACTGAAGCTTTCTTT	CASSPWRGQGTEAFF
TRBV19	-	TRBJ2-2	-	TGTGCCAGTGCCTCCGGTCTAGGGAGCACCGGGGAGCTGTTTTTT	CASASGLGSTGELFF
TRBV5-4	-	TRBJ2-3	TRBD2	TGTGCCAGCAGCTTGGGCTCTAGCGGGAGGCTTAGCACAGATACGCAGTATTTT	CASSLGSSGRLSTDTQYF
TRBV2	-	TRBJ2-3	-	TGTGCCAGCACGGTGCAGGGGAGACCCACAGATACGCAGTATTTT	CASTVQGRPTDTQYF
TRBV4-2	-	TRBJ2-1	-	TGTGCCAGCAGCCAAGTTCGAGGGAGTGAGCAGTTCTTC	CASSQVRGSEQFF
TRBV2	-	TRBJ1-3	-	TGTGCCACCACGGGAGGGGCAGTCTCTGGAAACACCATATATTTT	CATTGGAVSGNTIYF
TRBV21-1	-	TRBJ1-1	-	TGTGCCAGCAGCAAAGATAGGAGTCGGGGGAGGACTGAAGCTTTCTTT	CASSKDRSRGRTEAFF
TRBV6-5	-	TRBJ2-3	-	TGTGCCAGCGGGAGGGGGCAGGATACGCAGTATTTT	CASGRGQDTQYF
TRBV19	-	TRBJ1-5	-	TGTGCCAGTAGTAGGGATCTCAATCAGCCCCAGCATTTT	CASSRDLNQPQHF
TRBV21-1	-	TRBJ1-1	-	TGTGCCAGCAGCTCTCGACAGAAGATGAACACTGAAGCTTTCTTT	CASSSRQKMNTEAFF
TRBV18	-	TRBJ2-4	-	TGTGCCAGCTCTCTCAGTGTCCCATCCTCTGGGGACATTCAGTACTTC	CASSLSVPSSGDIQYF
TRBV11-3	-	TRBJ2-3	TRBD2	TGTGCCAGCAGCTTGGGACTAGCGTCAGATACGCAGTATTTT	CASSLGLASDTQYF
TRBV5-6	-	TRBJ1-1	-	TGTGCCAGCAGAGGCACCTTCGGAGGCACTGAAGCTTTCTTT	CASRGTFGGTEAFF
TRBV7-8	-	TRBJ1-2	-	TGTGCCAGCAGCTTAGATCGGGGGTTCTATGGCTACACCTTC	CASSLDRGFYGYTF
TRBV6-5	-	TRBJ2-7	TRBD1	TGTGCCAGCAGTTACTCGACAGGGGGGACCTACGAGCAGTACTTC	CASSYSTGGTYEQYF
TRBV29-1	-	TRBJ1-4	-	TGCAGCGTTGCCCTTGGATCTAATGAAAAACTGTTTTTT	CSVALGSNEKLFF
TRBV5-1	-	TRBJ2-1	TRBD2	TGCGCCAGCAGCCCCAGCGGGGGATCCTACAATGAGCAGTTCTTC	CASSPSGGSYNEQFF